This T cell receptor (beta chain) originates from a study of CD8+ T cells in alopecia areata. Study-level information: Female approximately 6-11-week-old C3H/HeJ recipients received skin from approximately 6-12-month-old C3H/HeJ graft donors with spontaneous alopecia. Study observations and caveats: Sharing of TCRs across patients appeared less clear than in mice, possibly for HLA-related reasons. Higher clonality than in normal scalp was seen in lesional scalp, especially alopecia totalis/universalis.

Concerning this clone: Its cognate antigen is unknown. The listed genes are named as in mouse. With the read ending 4 residues before the CDR3 end, the germline J gene is used to fill in that end.

The authors extracted RNA and reverse transcribed it into cDNA as the sequencing template. Using immunoSEQ multiplex PCR, the repertoire was profiled, and TCRdb retains in-frame clones only, with some absent. The data show around 300,000 clones, with none appearing a single time. On the basis of CD4, CD8alpha, NKG2D, NKG2ACE and other markers, pooled cutaneous lymph node cells were sorted. The ends lost 6 bases at V and 0 bases at J; junction bases unmatched: 5. The CDR3 length is 15 residues. Looked up from germline, CDR1 is MNHDT and CDR2 is YYDKIL. Specimen: CD4+ T cells sorted from a lymph node. The genes are TRBV17 and TRBJ2-3; 8 nucleotides match TRBD1. This sequence originates from a C3H/HeJ mouse with alopecia areata. The strain is characterized by the MHC haplotype H2-k. The CDR3 is CASRRTGSSAETLYF. Incomplete CDR3 DNA: TGTGCTAGCAGGAGGACAGGGTCTAGTGCAGAA.